The present TCR beta chain was sequenced within a study of T-cell reconstitution after alpha-beta-depleted transplantation in children. Study-wide results and limits: Some patients' high day-60 TCRbeta diversity was attributed to recipient cells surviving conditioning. After one year, T-cell counts and TCRbeta diversity mostly came from new T cells. Several hundred rapidly expanded clones from non-depleted graft cells reportedly supplied alpha-beta T cells about two months post-transplant.

This clonotype was recorded many times. Its antigen is unidentified. Germline assignment: CDR1 SGHAT and CDR2 FQNNGV. V trimming: 0 bases; J trimming: 4 bases; junction bases outside the gene matches: 1. The CDR3 sequence is 16 residues long. Molecular barcoding with unique molecular identifiers was used for the TCRbeta library. TCRdb independently ran MiXCR on the PCR reads; one entry per CDR3 protein. Of 400,000 to 550,000 distinct CDR3 sequences in the sample, more than 9% were seen once. This clonotype was sampled from a child aged 2-15 years with inherited bone marrow failure, due to receive a stem cell transplant. The J gene is TRBJ2-3, the V gene TRBV11-2; 13 bases are a match to TRBD2. The source material was PBMCs, sampled before TCRalphabeta/CD19-depleted stem cell transplant. The CDR3 sequence is CASSLELAGGSDTQYF. In nucleotides, the CDR3 is TGTGCCAGCAGCTTAGAACTAGCGGGAGGGTCAGATACGCAGTATTTT.